Included here is one T cell receptor (beta chain) sequence, with context. This entry is derived from a study of blood T cell repertoires in COVID-19. About the research overall: Acute and convalescent COVID-19 specimens originated in the United States, Italy and Spain.

Per the germline V gene, CDR1 is LNHDA and CDR2 is SQIVND (reference sequence). CDR3 length: 14 amino acids. V was pared by 3 bases and J by 1 base, with 7 bases between. Sequenced by immunoSEQ multiplex PCR; TCRdb stores in-frame clones only, minus some. The table has 450,000 to 500,000 clones, roughly 87% seen once; the top ten hold under 0.85%. The TCR sequence derives from a woman aged 18-29 years who had recovered from COVID-19. The V gene is TRBV19, the J gene TRBJ1-3; no firm D call. The sample taken for sequencing was PBMCs or T cells enriched from blood (not recorded which). The CDR3 reads CASSISTSGNTIYF. CDR3 in DNA: TGTGCCAGTAGTATTAGCACTTCTGGAAACACCATATATTTT.